The 10 T cell receptor beta chains in this list originate from one sample, sequenced in a study of regulatory T cells in long-lasting Graves disease. Building of the TCR beta libraries involved iRepertoire HTBI primers and Arm-PCR of CDR3 regions. A single record per CDR3 protein comes from TCRdb applying MiXCR to the multiplex PCR reads. The sample contains 400,000 to 500,000 distinct CDR3 sequences, approximately 23% of which appear only once. Time point indicated: persistent/refractory GD, antithyroid drugs over 5 years with positive TRAb. The TCR library used RNA extracted from PBMCs. Sequenced here: peripheral blood mononuclear cells (PBMCs), sampled when the disease was refractory, from a patient treated with antithyroid drugs. The receptors stem from a female donor with Graves disease.

In this sample, this clonotype turned up a few times. The chain uses TRBV19 and TRBJ1-4; no firm D call. V shed 2 bases and J shed 6 bases, with 10 bases lying between them. The CDR3 is 14 amino acids. Germline V gene data show CDR1 as LNHDA and CDR2 as SQIVND (reference sequence). The CDR3 DNA reads as TGTGCCAGTAGTATACGGGCGGCGGATGAAAAACTGTTTTTT. It specifies CASSIRAADEKLFF.

The chain combines TRBV11-2 with TRBJ2-1, with 9 bases identical to TRBD2. V lost 2 bases to trimming and J lost 1 base; unmatched junction nucleotides: 3. The CDR3 is made up of 16 amino acids. The germline CDR1 and CDR2 sequences are SGHAT and FQNNGV. CDR3 nucleotides: TGTGCCAGCAGCTTAATGGCGGGGGGGTCCTACAATGAGCAGTTCTTC. This translates into CASSLMAGGSYNEQFF.

There are a few counts of this clonotype. This chain links TRBV2 with TRBJ1-1; D ambiguous. The germline V gene has CDR1 SNHLY and CDR2 FYNNEI. There are 14 residues in the CDR3. Trimming left V 6 bases short and J 3 bases short, with 14 bases between. The CDR3: CASREQLLDTEAFF. CDR3 nucleotides: TGTGCCAGCAGGGAACAGTTGCTGGACACTGAAGCTTTCTTT.

There are a few counts of this clonotype. This chain connects TRBV5-1 to TRBJ1-2; TRBD1 might be the D (6 bases). In germline, CDR1 is SGHRS, CDR2 YFSETQ. The V end was cut by 0 bases, the J end by 2 bases, with 11 bases between. The CDR3 length is 15 residues. The CDR3 loop reads CASSLDTGANYGYTF. CDR3 DNA: TGCGCCAGCAGCTTGGATACGGGGGCGAACTATGGCTACACCTTC.

Many counts were recorded for this clonotype. CDR3 coding DNA: TGTGCCACGGCGTTAGCGACACTCCGCTACGGGGAGCTGTTTTTT. Amino acids: CATALATLRYGELFF. The chain uses TRBV28 and TRBJ2-2; D is perhaps TRBD2 (5 bases). Germline V CDR1 and CDR2: MDHEN, SYDVKM. V was trimmed by 10 bases and J by 7 bases, leaving 22 bases between them. This CDR3 contains 15 residues.

The chain recombines TRBV11-2 with TRBJ2-2; D possibly corresponds to TRBD1 (6 bases). The CDR3 loop spans 14 amino acids. Germline V gene lookup returns CDR1 SGHAT and CDR2 FQNNGV. Trimming shortened V by 4 bases and J by 2 bases, and 8 bases separated the two germline ends. Here the CDR3 reads CASSSRGNTGELFF. CDR3 nucleotides: TGTGCCAGCAGCTCCAGGGGAAACACCGGGGAGCTGTTTTTT.

Comment on this clonotype: This may come from a read error, since a much larger clone is one base off. The chain carries TRBV2 and TRBJ2-7; 7 bases fit TRBD2. This CDR3 has 14 residues. V lost 3 bases, J lost 5 bases, and 7 bases stayed unmatched. CDR1 is SNHLY, CDR2 FYNNEI, per germline. The CDR3 sequence: CASSDRGVLHEQYF. CDR3 bases: TGTGCCAGCAGTGACCGGGGGGTACTCCACGAGCAGTACTTC.

The chain combines TRBV2 with TRBJ2-3; D is perhaps TRBD1 or TRBD2 (5 bases each). V was cut by 3 bases and J by 6 bases, with 16 bases left in between. This CDR3 is 15 amino acids long. CDR1 is SNHLY, CDR2 FYNNEI, per germline. The CDR3 DNA follows: TGTGCCAGCAGTGAGTCCCCGTTGGGGACGGATACGCAGTATTTT. Amino acid sequence: CASSESPLGTDTQYF.

Many counts were recorded for this clonotype. This sequence joins TRBV6-2 or TRBV6-3 and TRBJ1-1; no definite D call. Germline loops: CDR1 MNHEY, CDR2 SVGEGT. The CDR3 length is 14 residues. The V gene lost 6 bases and the J gene lost 0 bases, with 11 bases spanning the gap. CDR3 in DNA: TGTGCCAGCAGAGGACGGGTAATGAACACTGAAGCTTTCTTT. This translates into CASRGRVMNTEAFF.

The table lists this clonotype with many counts. The chain has TRBV12-3 or TRBV12-4 and TRBJ2-5; no clear D gene. Deletions cut 6 bases from V and 4 bases from J, with 12 bases between. The CDR3 has 13 residues. The CDR3, as DNA: TGTGCCAGCAGCCCGGGTAGATCAGAGACCCAGTACTTC. Its translation is CASSPGRSETQYF.